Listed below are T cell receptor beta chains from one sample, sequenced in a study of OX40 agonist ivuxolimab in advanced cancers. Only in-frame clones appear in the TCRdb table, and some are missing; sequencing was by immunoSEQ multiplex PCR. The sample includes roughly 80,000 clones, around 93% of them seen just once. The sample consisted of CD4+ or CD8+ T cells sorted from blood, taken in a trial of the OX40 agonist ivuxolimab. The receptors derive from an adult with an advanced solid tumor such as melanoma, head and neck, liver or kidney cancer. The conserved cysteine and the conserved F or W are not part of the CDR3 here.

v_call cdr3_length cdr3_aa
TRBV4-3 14 ASSQDPTRTNYGYT
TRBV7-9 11 ASSLVTGSEQY
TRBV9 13 ASSPTGTSDYEQY
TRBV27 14 ASSLTDPRYNQPQH
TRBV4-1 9 ASSQGADKY
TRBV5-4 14 ASSWSQGHSGNTIY
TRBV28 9 ASSLGAGYT
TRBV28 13 ASSYRTGGASPLH
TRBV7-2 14 ASSKRSGSDTGELF
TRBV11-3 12 ASSFGQGGNEQF
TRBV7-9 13 ASSFPGATADEQY
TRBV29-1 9 SVRANYGYT
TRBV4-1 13 ASSQERYSNQPQH
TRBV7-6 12 ASSGTGIGGWLH
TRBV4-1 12 ASSPVQGDYGYT
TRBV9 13 ASSADGTATDTQY
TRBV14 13 ASSQHAGTIYEQY
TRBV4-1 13 ASSQDHAGAGGYT
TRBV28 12 ASSLRGLNTEAF
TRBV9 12 ASSDSHSNQPQH
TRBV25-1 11 ASSPTDNYGYT
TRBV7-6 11 ASSLTENTEAF
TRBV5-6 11 ASSFGGDYGYT
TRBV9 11 ASSGVYPYEQY
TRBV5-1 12 ASSLGAGAYEQY
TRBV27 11 ASSSTANTEAF
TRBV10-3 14 AISAPGQGHPETQY
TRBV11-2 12 ASSLDPPPTEQY
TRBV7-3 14 ASSLGHAVRTDTQY
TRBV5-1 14 ASSSGTSGITGELF
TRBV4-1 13 ATNPYSGSTDTQY
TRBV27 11 ASSLGRDQPQH
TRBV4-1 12 ASSQVGGGQPQH
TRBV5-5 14 ASSLVGGLENTEAF
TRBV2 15 ASTAPDRGPSGAEAF
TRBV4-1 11 ASSQGHLGGYT
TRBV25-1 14 ASSEWVAGGLTEAF
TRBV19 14 ASSPGTGWGNQPQH
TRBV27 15 ASSLSPGESVGETQY
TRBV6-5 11 ASSYRTGNEQF
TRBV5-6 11 ASSLGTYYEQY
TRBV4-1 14 ASSRIGISNTGELF
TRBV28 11 ASSLGQGGELF
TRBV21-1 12 ATREREATGELF
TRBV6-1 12 ANEGGRRYNEQF
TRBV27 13 ASGVLGGTNQPQH
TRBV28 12 ASGTGSGANVLT
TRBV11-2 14 ASSLKVDPNTGELF
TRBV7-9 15 ASNTGRDRGLADTQY
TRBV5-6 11 ASSLGGMDGYT
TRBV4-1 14 ASSQAPGQLNTEAF
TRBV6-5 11 ASSYSPTYEQY
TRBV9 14 ASSVGALVVRNTQY
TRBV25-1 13 ASSEAPGTNSPLH
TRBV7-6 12 ASSSPSENNEQF
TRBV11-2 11 ASSLVGGTEAF
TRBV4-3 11 ASSPNPNTEAF
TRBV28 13 ASRIDRGTGNTIY
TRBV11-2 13 ASSLSSGVGTEAF
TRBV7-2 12 ASSWTDYAYEQY